Listed here are 2 T cell receptor beta chains from one sample, sequenced in a study of shared clonotypes between healthy human individuals. CD45RO-negative CD8 cells positively selected for CCR7 made up the naive population, which excluded terminally differentiated effector memory CD45RA+ cells. TCRdb's copy holds only in-frame clones and misses some; the assay was immunoSEQ multiplex PCR. The top ten clones hold approximately 1.7% of a sample with around 1.9 million clones, about 93% of them seen once. Sequenced sample: naive CD8+ T cells from PBMCs. The receptor set was obtained from a young man in good health. Some clones in this sample may be carry-over from other donors' samples.

Regarding this clone: The same CDR3 arises from other DNA sequences in this sample as well. The chain is built from TRBV6-5 and TRBJ1-1; D is unresolved. V lost 2 bases, J lost 4 bases, and 8 bases lay in between. The V gene's germline CDR1 is MNHEY and CDR2 SVGAGI. The CDR3 is 13 amino acids. The CDR3 loop reads CASSYLEGTEAFF. DNA of the CDR3: TGTGCCAGCAGTTACCTCGAGGGCACTGAAGCTTTCTTT.

As for this clone: Additional DNA sequences in this sample encode the identical CDR3. V gene TRBV14 combines with J gene TRBJ2-7, with a tentative D call TRBD2 (6 bases). The CDR3 contains 13 residues. V was pared by 3 bases and J by 0 bases, with 6 bases between. Germline lookup yields CDR1 SGHDN and CDR2 FVKESK. CDR3 loop: CASSQRGSYEQYF. DNA of the CDR3: TGTGCCAGCAGCCAGCGGGGCTCCTACGAGCAGTACTTC.